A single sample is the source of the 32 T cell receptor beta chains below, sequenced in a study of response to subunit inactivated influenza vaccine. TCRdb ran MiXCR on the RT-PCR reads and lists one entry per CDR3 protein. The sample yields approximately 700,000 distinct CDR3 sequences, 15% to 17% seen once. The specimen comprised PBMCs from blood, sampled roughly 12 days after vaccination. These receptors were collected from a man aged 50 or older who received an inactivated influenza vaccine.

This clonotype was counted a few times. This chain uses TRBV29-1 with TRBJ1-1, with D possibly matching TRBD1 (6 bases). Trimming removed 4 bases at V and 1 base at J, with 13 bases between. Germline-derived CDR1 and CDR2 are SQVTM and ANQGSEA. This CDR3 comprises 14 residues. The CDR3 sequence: CSVALQTGNTEAFF. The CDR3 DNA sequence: TGCAGCGTTGCCCTCCAGACAGGGAACACTGAAGCTTTCTTT.

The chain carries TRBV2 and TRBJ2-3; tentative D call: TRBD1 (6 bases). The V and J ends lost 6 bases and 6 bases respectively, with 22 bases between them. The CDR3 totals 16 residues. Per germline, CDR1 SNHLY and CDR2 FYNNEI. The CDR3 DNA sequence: TGTGCCAGCAGACCTACAGGGTTAAGAATTGGGGATACGCAGTATTTT. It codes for CASRPTGLRIGDTQYF.

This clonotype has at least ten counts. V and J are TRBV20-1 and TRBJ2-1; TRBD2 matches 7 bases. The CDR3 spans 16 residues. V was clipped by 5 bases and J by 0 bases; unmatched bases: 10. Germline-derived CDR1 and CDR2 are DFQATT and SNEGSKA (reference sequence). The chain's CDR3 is CSAGKRGRHSYNEQFF. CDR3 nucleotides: TGCAGTGCTGGGAAGCGGGGCCGCCACTCCTACAATGAGCAGTTCTTC.

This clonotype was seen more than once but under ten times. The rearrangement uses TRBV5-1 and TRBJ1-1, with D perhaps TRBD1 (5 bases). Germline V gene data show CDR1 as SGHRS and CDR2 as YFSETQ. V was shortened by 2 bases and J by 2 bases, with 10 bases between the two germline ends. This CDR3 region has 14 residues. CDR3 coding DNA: TGCGCCAGCAGCTTCGGACAAACCAACACTGAAGCTTTCTTT. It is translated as CASSFGQTNTEAFF.

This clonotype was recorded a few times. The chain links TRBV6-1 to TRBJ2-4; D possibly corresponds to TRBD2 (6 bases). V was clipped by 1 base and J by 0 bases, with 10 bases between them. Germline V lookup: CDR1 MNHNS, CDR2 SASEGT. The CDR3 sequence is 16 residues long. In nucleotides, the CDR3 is TGTGCCAGCAGTGAAGTTGTGGGGGGAGCCAAAAACATTCAGTACTTC. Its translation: CASSEVVGGAKNIQYF.

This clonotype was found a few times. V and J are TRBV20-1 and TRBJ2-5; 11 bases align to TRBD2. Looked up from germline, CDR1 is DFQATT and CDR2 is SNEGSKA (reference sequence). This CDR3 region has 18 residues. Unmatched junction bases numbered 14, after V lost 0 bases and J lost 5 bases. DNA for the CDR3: TGCAGTGCTAGAGAGGGGGTTTTTAGCGGGAGGGCCCTGGAGACCCAGTACTTC. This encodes CSAREGVFSGRALETQYF.

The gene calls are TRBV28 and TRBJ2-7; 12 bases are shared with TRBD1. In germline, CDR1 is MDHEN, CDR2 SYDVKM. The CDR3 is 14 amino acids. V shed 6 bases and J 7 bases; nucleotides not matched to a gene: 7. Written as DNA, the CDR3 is TGTGCCAGCAGACCCGGGACAGGGGGCAGGGAGCAGTACTTC. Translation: CASRPGTGGREQYF.

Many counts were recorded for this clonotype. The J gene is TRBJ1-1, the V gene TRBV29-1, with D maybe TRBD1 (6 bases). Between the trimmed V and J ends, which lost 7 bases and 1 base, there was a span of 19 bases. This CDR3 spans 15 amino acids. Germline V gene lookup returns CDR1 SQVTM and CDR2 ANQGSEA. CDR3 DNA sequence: TGCAGCGCCACCAAATACACAGGGTGGAACACTGAAGCTTTCTTT. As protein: CSATKYTGWNTEAFF. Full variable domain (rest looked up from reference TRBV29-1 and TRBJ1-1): SAVISQKPSRDICQRGTSLTIQCQVDSQVTMMFWYRQQPGQSLTLIATANQGSEATYESGFVIDKFPISRPNLTFSTLTVSNMSPEDSSIYLCSATKYTGWNTEAFFGQGTRLTVV.

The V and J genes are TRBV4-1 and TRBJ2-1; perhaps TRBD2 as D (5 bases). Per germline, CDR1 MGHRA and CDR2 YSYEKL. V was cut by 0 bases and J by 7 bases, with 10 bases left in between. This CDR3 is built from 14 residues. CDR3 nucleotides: TGCGCCAGCAGCCAAGATAGAACGGGAAATGAGCAGTTCTTC. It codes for CASSQDRTGNEQFF.

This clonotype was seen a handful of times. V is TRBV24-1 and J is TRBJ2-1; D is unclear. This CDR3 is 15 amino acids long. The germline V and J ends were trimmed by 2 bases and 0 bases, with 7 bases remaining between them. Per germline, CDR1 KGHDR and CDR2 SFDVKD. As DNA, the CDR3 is TGTGCCACCAGTGATTCTAAAAGCTCCTACAATGAGCAGTTCTTC. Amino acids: CATSDSKSSYNEQFF.

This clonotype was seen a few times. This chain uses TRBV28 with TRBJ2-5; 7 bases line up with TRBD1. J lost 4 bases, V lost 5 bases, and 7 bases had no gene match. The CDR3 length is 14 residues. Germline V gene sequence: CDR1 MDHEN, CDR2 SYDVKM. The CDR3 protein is CASSNTGVRETQYF. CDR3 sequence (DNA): TGTGCCAGCAGTAACACAGGGGTGAGAGAGACCCAGTACTTC. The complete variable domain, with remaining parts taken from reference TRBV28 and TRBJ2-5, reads DVKVTQSSRYLVKRTGEKVFLECVQDMDHENMFWYRQDPGLGLRLIYFSYDVKMKEKGDIPEGYSVSREKKERFSLILESASTNQTSMYLCASSNTGVRETQYFGPGTRLLVL.

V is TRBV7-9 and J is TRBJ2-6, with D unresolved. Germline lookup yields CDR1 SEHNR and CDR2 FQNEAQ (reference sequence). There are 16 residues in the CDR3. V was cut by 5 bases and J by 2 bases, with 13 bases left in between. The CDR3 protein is CASSPYMIAGANVLTF. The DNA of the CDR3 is TGTGCCAGCAGCCCTTATATGATTGCTGGGGCCAACGTCCTGACTTTC.

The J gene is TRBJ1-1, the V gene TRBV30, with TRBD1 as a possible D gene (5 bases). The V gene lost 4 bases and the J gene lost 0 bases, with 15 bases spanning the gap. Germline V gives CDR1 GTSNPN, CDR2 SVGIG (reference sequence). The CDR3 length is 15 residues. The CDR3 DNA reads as TGTGCCTGGAAACGGCGCGGGACCATGAACACTGAAGCTTTCTTT. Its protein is CAWKRRGTMNTEAFF.

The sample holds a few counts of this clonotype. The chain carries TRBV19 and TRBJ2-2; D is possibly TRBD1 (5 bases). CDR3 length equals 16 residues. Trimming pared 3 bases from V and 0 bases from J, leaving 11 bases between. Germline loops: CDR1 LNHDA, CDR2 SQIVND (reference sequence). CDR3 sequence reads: CASSIWTSANTGELFF. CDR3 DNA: TGTGCCAGTAGTATCTGGACATCCGCGAACACCGGGGAGCTGTTTTTT.

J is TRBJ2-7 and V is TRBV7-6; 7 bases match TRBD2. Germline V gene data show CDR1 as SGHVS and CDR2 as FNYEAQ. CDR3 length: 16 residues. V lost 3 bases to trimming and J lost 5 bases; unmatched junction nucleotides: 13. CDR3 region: CASSLGGLGNLNEQYF. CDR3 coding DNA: TGTGCCAGCAGCTTGGGGGGGTTGGGGAATCTGAACGAGCAGTACTTC.

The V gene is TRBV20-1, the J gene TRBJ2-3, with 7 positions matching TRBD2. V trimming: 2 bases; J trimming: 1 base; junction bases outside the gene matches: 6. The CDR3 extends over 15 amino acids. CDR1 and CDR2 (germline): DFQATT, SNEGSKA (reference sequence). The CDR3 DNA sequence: TGCAGTGCTAGATCCCGGGACTATGGCACAGATACGCAGTATTTT. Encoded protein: CSARSRDYGTDTQYF.

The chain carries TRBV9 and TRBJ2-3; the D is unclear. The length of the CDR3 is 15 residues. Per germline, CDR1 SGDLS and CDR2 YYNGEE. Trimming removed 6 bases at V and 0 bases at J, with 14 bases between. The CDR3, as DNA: TGTGCCAGCACCCAAGGAATATTTAGCACAGATACGCAGTATTTT. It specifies CASTQGIFSTDTQYF.

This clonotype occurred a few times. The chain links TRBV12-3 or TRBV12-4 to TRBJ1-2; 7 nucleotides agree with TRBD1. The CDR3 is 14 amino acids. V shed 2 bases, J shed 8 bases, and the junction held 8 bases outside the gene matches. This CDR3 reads CASSLRQGLSGYTF. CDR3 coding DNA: TGTGCCAGCAGTTTACGACAGGGACTTAGCGGCTACACCTTC.

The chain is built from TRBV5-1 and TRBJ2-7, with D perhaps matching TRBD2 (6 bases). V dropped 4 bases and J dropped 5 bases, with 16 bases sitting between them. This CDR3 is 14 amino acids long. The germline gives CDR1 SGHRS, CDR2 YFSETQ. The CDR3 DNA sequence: TGCGCCAGCAGCCGGTACGGAGGGTGGGACGAGCAGTACTTC. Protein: CASSRYGGWDEQYF.

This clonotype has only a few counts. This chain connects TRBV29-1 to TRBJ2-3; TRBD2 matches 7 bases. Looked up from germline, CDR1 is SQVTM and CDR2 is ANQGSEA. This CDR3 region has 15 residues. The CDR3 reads CSGLSGSGGTDTQYF. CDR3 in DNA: TGCAGTGGGCTCTCAGGGAGCGGGGGCACAGATACGCAGTATTTT.

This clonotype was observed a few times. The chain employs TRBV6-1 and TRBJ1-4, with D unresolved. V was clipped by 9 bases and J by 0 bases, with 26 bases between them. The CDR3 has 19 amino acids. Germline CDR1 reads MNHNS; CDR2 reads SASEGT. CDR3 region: CASSRSLVGRQATNEKLFF. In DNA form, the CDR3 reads TGTGCCAGTTCCCGTTCCCTCGTAGGCAGACAAGCAACTAATGAAAAACTGTTTTTT.

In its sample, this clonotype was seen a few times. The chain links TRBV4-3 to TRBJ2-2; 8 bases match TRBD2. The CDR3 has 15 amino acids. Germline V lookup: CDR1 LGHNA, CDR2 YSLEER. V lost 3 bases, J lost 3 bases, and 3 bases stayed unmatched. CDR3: CASSHRGGYTGELFF. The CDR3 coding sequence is TGCGCCAGCAGCCATCGGGGGGGCTACACCGGGGAGCTGTTTTTT.

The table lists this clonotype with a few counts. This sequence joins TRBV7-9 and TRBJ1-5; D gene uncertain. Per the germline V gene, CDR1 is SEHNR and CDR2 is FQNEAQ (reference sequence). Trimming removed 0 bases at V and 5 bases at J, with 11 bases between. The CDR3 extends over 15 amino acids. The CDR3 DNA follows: TGTGCCAGCAGCTTAGCAGGGTCAGGTTATCAGCCCCAGCATTTT. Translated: CASSLAGSGYQPQHF.

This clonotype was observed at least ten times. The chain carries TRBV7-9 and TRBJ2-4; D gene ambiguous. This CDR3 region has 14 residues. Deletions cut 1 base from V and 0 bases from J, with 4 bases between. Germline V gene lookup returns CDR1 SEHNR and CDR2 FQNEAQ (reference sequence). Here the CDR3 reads CASSLVLAKNIQYF. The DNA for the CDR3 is TGTGCCAGCAGCTTAGTGCTAGCCAAAAACATTCAGTACTTC.

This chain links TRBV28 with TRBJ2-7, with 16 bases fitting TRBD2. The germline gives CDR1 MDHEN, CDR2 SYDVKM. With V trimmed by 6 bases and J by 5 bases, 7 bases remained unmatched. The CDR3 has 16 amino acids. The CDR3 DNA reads TGTGCCAGCAGCGGGACTAGCGGGAGGGCCCTTAACGAGCAGTACTTC. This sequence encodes CASSGTSGRALNEQYF.

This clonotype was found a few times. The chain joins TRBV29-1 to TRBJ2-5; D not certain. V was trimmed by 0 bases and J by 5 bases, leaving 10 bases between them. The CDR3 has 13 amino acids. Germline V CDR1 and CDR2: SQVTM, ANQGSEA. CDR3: CSVEELYGETQYF. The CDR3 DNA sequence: TGCAGCGTTGAAGAGCTCTATGGGGAGACCCAGTACTTC.

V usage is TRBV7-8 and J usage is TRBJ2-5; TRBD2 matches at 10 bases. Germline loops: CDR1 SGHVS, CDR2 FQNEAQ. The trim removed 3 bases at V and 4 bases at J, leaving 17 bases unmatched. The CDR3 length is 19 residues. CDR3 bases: TGTGCCAGCAGCTTGTCCGGGACACGAAGCGGGAGGGCCGGAGAGACCCAGTACTTC. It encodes CASSLSGTRSGRAGETQYF. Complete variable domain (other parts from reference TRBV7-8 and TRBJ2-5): GAGVSQSPRYKVAKRGQDVALRCDPISGHVSLFWYQQALGQGPEFLTYFQNEAQLDKSGLPSDRFFAERPEGSVSTLKIQRTQQEDSAVYLCASSLSGTRSGRAGETQYFGPGTRLLVL.

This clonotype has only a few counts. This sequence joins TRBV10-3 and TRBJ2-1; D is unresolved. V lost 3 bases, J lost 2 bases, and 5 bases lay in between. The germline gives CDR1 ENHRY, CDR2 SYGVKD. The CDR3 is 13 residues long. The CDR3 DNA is TGTGCCATCAGTGAAATAGCCTACAATGAGCAGTTCTTC. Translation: CAISEIAYNEQFF.

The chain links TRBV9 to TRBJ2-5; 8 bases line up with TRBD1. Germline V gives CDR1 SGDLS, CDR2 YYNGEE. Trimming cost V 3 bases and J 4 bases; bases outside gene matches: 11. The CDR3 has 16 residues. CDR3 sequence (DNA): TGTGCCAGCAGCGCCCGACAGGGGTCAGGTTTAGAGACCCAGTACTTC. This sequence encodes CASSARQGSGLETQYF.

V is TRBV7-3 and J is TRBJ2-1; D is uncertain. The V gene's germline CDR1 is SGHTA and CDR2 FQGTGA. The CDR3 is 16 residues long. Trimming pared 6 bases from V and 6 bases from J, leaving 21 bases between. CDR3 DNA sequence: TGTGCCAGCAGTAATTCTTATCCTAAGGTGGGCAATGAGCAGTTCTTC. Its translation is CASSNSYPKVGNEQFF. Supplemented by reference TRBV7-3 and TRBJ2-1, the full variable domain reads GAGVSQTPSNKVTEKGKYVELRCDPISGHTALYWYRQSLGQGPEFLIYFQGTGAADDSGLPNDRFFAVRPEGSVSTLKIQRTERGDSAVYLCASSNSYPKVGNEQFFGPGTRLTVL.

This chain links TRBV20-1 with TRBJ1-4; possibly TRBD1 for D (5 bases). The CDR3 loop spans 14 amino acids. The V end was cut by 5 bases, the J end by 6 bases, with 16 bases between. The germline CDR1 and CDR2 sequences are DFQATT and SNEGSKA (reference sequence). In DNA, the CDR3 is TGCAGTGCTGCACGGACAAGACTTGATGAAAAACTGTTTTTT. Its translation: CSAARTRLDEKLFF.

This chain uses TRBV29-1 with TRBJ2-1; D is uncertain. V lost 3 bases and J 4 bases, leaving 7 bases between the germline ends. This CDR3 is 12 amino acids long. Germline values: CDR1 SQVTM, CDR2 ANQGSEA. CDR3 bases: TGCAGCGTTGATATTGGTTACAATGAGCAGTTCTTC. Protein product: CSVDIGYNEQFF.